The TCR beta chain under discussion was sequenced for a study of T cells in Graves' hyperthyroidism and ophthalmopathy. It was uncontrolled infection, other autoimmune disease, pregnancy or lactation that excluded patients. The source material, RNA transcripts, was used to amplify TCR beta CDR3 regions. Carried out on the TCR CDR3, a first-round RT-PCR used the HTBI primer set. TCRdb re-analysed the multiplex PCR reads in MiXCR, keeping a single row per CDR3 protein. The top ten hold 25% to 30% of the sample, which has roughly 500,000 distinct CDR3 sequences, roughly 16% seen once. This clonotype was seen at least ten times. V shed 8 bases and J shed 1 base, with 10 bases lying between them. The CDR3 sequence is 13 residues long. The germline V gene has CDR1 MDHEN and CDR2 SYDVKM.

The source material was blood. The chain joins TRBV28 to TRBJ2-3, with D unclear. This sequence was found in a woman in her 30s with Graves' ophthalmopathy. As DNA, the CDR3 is TGTGCCAGCTCAGAGTACGGCACAGATACGCAGTATTTT. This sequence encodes CASSEYGTDTQYF.